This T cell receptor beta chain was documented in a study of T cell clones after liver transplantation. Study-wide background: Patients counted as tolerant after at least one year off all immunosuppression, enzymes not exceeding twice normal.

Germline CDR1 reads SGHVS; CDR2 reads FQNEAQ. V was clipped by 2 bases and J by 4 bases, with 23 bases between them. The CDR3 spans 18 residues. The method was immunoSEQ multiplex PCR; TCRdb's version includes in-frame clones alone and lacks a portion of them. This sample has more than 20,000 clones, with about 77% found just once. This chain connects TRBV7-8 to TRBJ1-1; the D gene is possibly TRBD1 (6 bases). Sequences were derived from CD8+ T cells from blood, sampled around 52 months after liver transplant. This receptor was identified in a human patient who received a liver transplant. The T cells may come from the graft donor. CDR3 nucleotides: TGTGCCAGCAGCTTAAAGGTTCTTGTGGAGGGGGAGTCCACTGAAGCTTTCTTT. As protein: CASSLKVLVEGESTEAFF.